Presented here are 8 T cell receptor beta chains from one specimen sequenced in a study of CD8+CD57+ T cells in acquired aplastic anemia. Genomic DNA constituted the template upon which TCR beta VDJ and CDR3 profiling was performed. TCRdb re-derived calls from the reads in MiXCR, one entry per CDR3 protein. Of 200,000 to 250,000 distinct CDR3 sequences detected, roughly 35% appear once; the ten largest clones hold roughly 1.1%. The sample consisted of sorted CD4+, CD8+, or CD8+CD57+ T cells (not recorded which) from PBMCs. Receptor source: a human donor in good health, serving as a control.

CDR3 residues: CASSATETYGYTF. DNA of the CDR3: TGCGCCAGCAGCGCGACAGAAACCTATGGCTACACCTTC. The gene calls are TRBV5-1 and TRBJ1-2; D possibly corresponds to TRBD1 (5 bases). CDR1 is SGHRS, CDR2 YFSETQ, per germline. The CDR3 covers 13 residues. Trimming removed 4 bases from V and 4 bases from J, with 11 bases in between.

V usage is TRBV7-6 and J usage is TRBJ1-1; D possibly corresponds to TRBD1 (6 bases). Trimming left V 1 base short and J 4 bases short, with 13 bases between. This CDR3 region has 15 residues. Germline-derived CDR1 and CDR2 are SGHVS and FNYEAQ. The CDR3 reads CASSLEGGRVTEAFF. CDR3 nucleotides: TGTGCCAGCAGCTTAGAAGGGGGGAGGGTCACTGAAGCTTTCTTT.

This clonotype appeared many times. CDR3 nucleotide sequence: TGCAGTGCTGGGTGGGGACAGCAAGAGACCCAGTACTTC. Its protein product is CSAGWGQQETQYF. V usage is TRBV20-1 and J usage is TRBJ2-5, with 7 nucleotides matching TRBD1. The V gene end was trimmed by 5 bases and the J gene end by 2 bases; junction bases not matched to a gene: 5. The CDR3 runs to 13 residues. Per the germline V gene, CDR1 is DFQATT and CDR2 is SNEGSKA (reference sequence).

This clonotype came up many times. This chain connects TRBV20-1 to TRBJ1-6; D unresolved. Trimming removed 0 bases at V and 4 bases at J, with 13 bases between. The length of the CDR3 is 16 residues. CDR1 DFQATT and CDR2 SNEGSKA come from the germline V gene (reference sequence). The CDR3 here is CSARDGWAVYNSPLHF. As DNA, the CDR3 is TGCAGTGCTAGAGATGGATGGGCAGTGTATAATTCACCCCTCCACTTT.

This clonotype was detected ten times or more. The chain uses TRBV2 and TRBJ1-4; weak D call: TRBD1 (5 bases). V lost 7 bases and J lost 6, with 9 bases in between. CDR1 is SNHLY, CDR2 FYNNEI, per germline. This CDR3 has 12 residues. CDR3 sequence reads: CASTRDYEKLFF. CDR3 nucleotides: TGTGCCAGCACCAGGGACTATGAAAAACTGTTTTTT.

Points on this clonotype: This may be a read error, as it is one base from a much larger clone. The genes are TRBV18 and TRBJ1-2; tentatively, D is TRBD1 (6 bases). Germline CDR1 and CDR2: KGHSH and LQKENI. CDR3 length equals 14 residues. This CDR3 reads CAGSPGAGDYGYTF. The CDR3 nucleotides read TGTGCCGGCTCACCCGGGGCAGGGGACTATGGCTACACCTTC.

This chain joins TRBV24-1 and TRBJ2-1; 16 bases line up with TRBD2. With 4 bases clipped from V and 7 bases from J, the junction kept 3 bases outside the gene matches. The CDR3 totals 16 residues. Per germline, CDR1 KGHDR and CDR2 SFDVKD. CDR3 loop: CATSDGTSGGDNEQFF. DNA of the CDR3: TGTGCCACCAGTGACGGGACTAGCGGGGGGGATAATGAGCAGTTCTTC.

A word on this clonotype: With a much larger clone just one base away, this may be a read error. V is TRBV5-1 and J is TRBJ1-1; D perhaps matches TRBD1 (5 bases). The CDR3 contains 19 residues. Germline V gene data show CDR1 as SGHRS and CDR2 as YFSETQ. V lost 1 base and J lost 1, with 23 bases in between. DNA for the CDR3: TGCGCCAGCAGCTTGCCGCTTCCGGCTTCACTAAGGGGGAACACTGAAGCTTTCTTT. Translating gives CASSLPLPASLRGNTEAFF.